The 2 T cell receptor beta chains listed next were all sequenced from one sample in a study of T cells after posttransplantation cyclophosphamide. Libraries were prepared by immunoSEQ multiplex PCR; TCRdb keeps only in-frame clonotypes and omits some of them. The sample carries roughly 3,400 clones, less than 97% recorded once. Sequencing input: naive CD8+ T cells sorted from PBMCs. These receptors were collected from a woman in her fifties or sixties in good health and a related stem cell transplant donor.

The chain links TRBV5-6 to TRBJ2-1, with a weak D call TRBD1 (6 bases). V gave up 6 bases and J gave up 4 bases, with 11 bases separating them. This CDR3 comprises 13 residues. Germline CDR1 and CDR2: SGHDT and YYEEEE. The CDR3 DNA sequence: TGTGCCAGCACCTTCGGACAGTACAATGAGCAGTTCTTC. It codes for CASTFGQYNEQFF.

The gene calls are TRBV19 and TRBJ2-7; TRBD2 agrees at 12 bases. V lost 7 bases to trimming and J lost 6 bases; unmatched junction nucleotides: 4. Germline V gene lookup returns CDR1 LNHDA and CDR2 SQIVND (reference sequence). This CDR3 contains 13 residues. The CDR3 loop reads CASTPTSGGEQYF. The CDR3 DNA sequence: TGTGCCAGTACCCCGACTAGCGGGGGCGAGCAGTACTTC. Combining the CDR3 with reference TRBV19 and TRBJ2-7 gives the whole variable domain DGGITQSPKYLFRKEGQNVTLSCEQNLNHDAMYWYRQDPGQGLRLIYYSQIVNDFQKGDIAEGYSVSREKKESFPLTVTSAQKNPTAFYLCASTPTSGGEQYFGPGTRLTVT.